Below, 23 T cell receptor beta chains from the same sample are listed, as sequenced in a study of PD-1 blockade in classical Hodgkin lymphoma. Sequencing used immunoSEQ multiplex PCR; TCRdb keeps in-frame clones, though not all of them. Seen here are roughly 19,000 clones, around 89% observed once, and the top ten hold less than 5.5%. As to time point: cycle 4 day 1 (C4D1), after five to seven weeks of nivolumab. Each patient experienced a relapse that followed autologous stem cell transplantation, and brentuximab vedotin exposure varied. Thawed PBMCs supplied CD8+ T cells via magnetic negative selection. The specimen comprised CD8+ T cells from blood, sampled before the fourth cycle of nivolumab. The receptor set was obtained from a human donor with classical Hodgkin lymphoma.

This chain uses TRBV19 with TRBJ2-1; 8 bases fit TRBD2. CDR3 length equals 13 residues. Germline V lookup: CDR1 LNHDA, CDR2 SQIVND (reference sequence). V lost 7 bases and J lost 4; bases outside the gene matches: 3. The CDR3 is CASTLAGYNEQFF. CDR3 sequence (DNA): TGTGCCAGTACGCTAGCGGGTTACAATGAGCAGTTCTTC.

The rearrangement joins TRBV6-1 to TRBJ2-3; no clear D. Germline V CDR1 and CDR2: MNHNS, SASEGT. Trimming removed 6 bases from V and 0 bases from J, with 13 bases in between. This CDR3 is 15 amino acids long. CDR3 sequence reads: CASRDRWVSTDTQYF. The CDR3 nucleotides are TGTGCCAGCAGAGATAGGTGGGTTAGCACAGATACGCAGTATTTT.

The rearrangement links TRBV7-9 to TRBJ1-5; unclear D gene. This CDR3 spans 15 amino acids. The germline V gene has CDR1 SEHNR and CDR2 FQNEAQ (reference sequence). V gave up 0 bases and J gave up 1 base, with 7 bases separating them. DNA of the CDR3: TGTGCCAGCAGCTTAGCAGGGCAGAGCAATCAGCCCCAGCATTTT. It encodes CASSLAGQSNQPQHF.

The chain is built from TRBV10-1 and TRBJ2-2; no clear D gene. The CDR3 is 17 residues long. V lost 5 bases and J 3 bases, leaving 19 bases between the germline ends. Germline lookup yields CDR1 WNHNN and CDR2 SYGVQD (reference sequence). In nucleotides, the CDR3 is TGCGCCAGCAGTACATTCCCAAGCGTCTGGGACACCGGGGAGCTGTTTTTT. Its protein product is CASSTFPSVWDTGELFF.

The chain joins TRBV5-4 to TRBJ2-7; D gene uncertain. V was clipped by 1 base and J by 3 bases, with 11 bases between them. The CDR3 covers 14 residues. Germline V CDR1 and CDR2: SGHNT, YYREEE (reference sequence). CDR3 in DNA: TGTGCCAGCAGCTTGCTGATGGCCGACTACGAGCAGTACTTC. Amino acids: CASSLLMADYEQYF.

V and J are TRBV28 and TRBJ2-7; 7 bases match TRBD2. The germline CDR1 and CDR2 sequences are MDHEN and SYDVKM. J lost 0 bases, V lost 6 bases, and 5 bases had no gene match. This CDR3 has 14 residues. CDR3 amino acids: CASSLGTNSYEQYF. Here the CDR3 DNA reads TGTGCCAGCAGCCTCGGGACTAACTCCTACGAGCAGTACTTC. The whole variable domain, filled in from reference TRBV28 and TRBJ2-7, reads DVKVTQSSRYLVKRTGEKVFLECVQDMDHENMFWYRQDPGLGLRLIYFSYDVKMKEKGDIPEGYSVSREKKERFSLILESASTNQTSMYLCASSLGTNSYEQYFGPGTRLTVT.

The chain has TRBV15 and TRBJ2-3; the match to TRBD2 covers 10 bases. CDR1 is LNHNV and CDR2 is YYDKDF in the germline V gene (reference sequence). The J segment lost 6 bases and the V segment lost 3 bases, leaving 9 bases of the junction unmatched. The CDR3 has 16 amino acids. The CDR3 protein is CATSSPSGSPSDTQYF. CDR3 nucleotides: TGTGCCACCAGCAGTCCTAGCGGGAGTCCTTCCGATACGCAGTATTTT. Supplemented by reference TRBV15 and TRBJ2-3, the full variable domain reads DAMVIQNPRYQVTQFGKPVTLSCSQTLNHNVMYWYQQKSSQAPKLLFHYYDKDFNNEADTPDNFQSRRPNTSFCFLDIRSPGLGDTAMYLCATSSPSGSPSDTQYFGPGTRLTVL.

The CDR3 sequence is CASGGGEQFF. CDR3 coding DNA: TGTGCCAGTGGAGGGGGGGAGCAGTTCTTC. This chain connects TRBV9 to TRBJ2-1, with D possibly called TRBD1 or TRBD2 (6 bases each). The CDR3 consists of 10 residues. V lost 8 bases to trimming and J lost 10 bases, with 10 bases between them. CDR1 and CDR2 (germline): SGDLS, YYNGEE.

This clone was observed a few times. This chain uses TRBV30 with TRBJ1-1, with TRBD1 matching over 9 bases. The ends lost 5 bases at V and 5 bases at J; junction bases unmatched: 6. The CDR3 sequence is 13 residues long. Looked up from germline, CDR1 is GTSNPN and CDR2 is SVGIG (reference sequence). CDR3 DNA: TGTGCCTGGGGGACAGGGAGCGGTACTGAAGCTTTCTTT. It specifies CAWGTGSGTEAFF.

This rearrangement joins TRBV6-5 to TRBJ2-7, with 7 bases fitting TRBD2. CDR3 length: 15 residues. The germline V gene encodes CDR1 MNHEY and CDR2 SVGAGI. The V gene end was trimmed by 2 bases and the J gene end by 7 bases; junction bases not matched to a gene: 11. Here the CDR3 DNA reads TGTGCCAGCAGTTACCCCCAGGGCGGGGGAAGGGAGCAGTACTTC. Residues: CASSYPQGGGREQYF.

V is TRBV27 and J is TRBJ1-5, with a weak D call TRBD1 (5 bases). Germline CDR1 reads MNHEY; CDR2 reads SMNVEV (reference sequence). Trimming took off 5 bases at V and 7 bases at J, with 15 bases between the two ends. The CDR3 is 14 amino acids. In DNA form, the CDR3 reads TGTGCCAGCAGTCCAATAGGGGCAGTACAGCCCCAGCATTTT. It yields the protein CASSPIGAVQPQHF.

The rearrangement links TRBV27 to TRBJ2-5; tentatively, D is TRBD1 or TRBD2 (5 bases each). This CDR3 contains 14 residues. Between the trimmed V and J ends, which lost 3 bases and 5 bases, there was a span of 13 bases. Germline CDR1 is MNHEY and CDR2 is SMNVEV (reference sequence). CDR3 amino acids: CASSFGGYGETQYF. The CDR3 nucleotides read TGTGCCAGCAGTTTTGGGGGATACGGGGAGACCCAGTACTTC.

This clone has a single count. This chain joins TRBV6-6 and TRBJ1-1; D gene ambiguous. This CDR3 is built from 13 residues. The germline V and J ends were trimmed by 2 bases and 4 bases, with 8 bases remaining between them. Germline V CDR1 and CDR2: MNHNY, SVGAGI (reference sequence). CDR3 sequence reads: CASSYEGSTEAFF. For the CDR3, the DNA is TGTGCCAGCAGTTACGAGGGTTCCACTGAAGCTTTCTTT.

This clone was found once. The V call is TRBV9, the J call TRBJ2-3; the match to TRBD2 covers 9 bases. Germline V gives CDR1 SGDLS, CDR2 YYNGEE. This CDR3 contains 19 residues. V shed 4 bases and J 0 bases; nucleotides not matched to a gene: 15. The CDR3, as DNA: TGTGCCAGCAGCACTCCGCTAGCGGGACGATCCAGGAGCACAGATACGCAGTATTTT. Its translation: CASSTPLAGRSRSTDTQYF.

The chain uses TRBV11-2 and TRBJ1-1; 9 bases match TRBD1. Germline V CDR1 and CDR2: SGHAT, FQNNGV. This CDR3 spans 15 amino acids. The V and J ends lost 5 bases and 4 bases, in that order; junction bases with no gene match: 8. The CDR3 DNA follows: TGTGCCAGCAGCCATTCACAGGGGGCGGGCACTGAAGCTTTCTTT. Translated, it gives CASSHSQGAGTEAFF.

In its sample, this clone was seen a few times. The chain recombines TRBV6-5 with TRBJ1-1; D is ambiguous. The ends were cut back, 6 bases at V and 2 bases at J, with 13 bases in the middle. This CDR3 comprises 14 residues. Germline V lookup: CDR1 MNHEY, CDR2 SVGAGI. The DNA for the CDR3 is TGTGCCAGCAGCCTCAAATCAGGTAACACTGAAGCTTTCTTT. Translated, it gives CASSLKSGNTEAFF.

The chain joins TRBV5-1 to TRBJ2-7; no clear D. There are 13 residues in the CDR3. Germline V CDR1 and CDR2: SGHRS, YFSETQ. V was shortened by 4 bases and J by 0 bases, with 8 bases between the two germline ends. The CDR3 DNA reads TGCGCCAGCAGCCTTGCAAGCTCCTACGAGCAGTACTTC. This translates into CASSLASSYEQYF.

The chain employs TRBV28 and TRBJ1-1, with D unclear. Germline values: CDR1 MDHEN, CDR2 SYDVKM. The CDR3 sequence is 16 residues long. Trimming shortened V by 3 bases and J by 1 base, and 15 bases separated the two germline ends. CDR3 sequence: CASSFALKKGNTEAFF. The CDR3 DNA sequence: TGTGCCAGCAGTTTCGCCCTCAAGAAAGGGAACACTGAAGCTTTCTTT.

This clone showed up just a few times. V gene TRBV7-9 combines with J gene TRBJ1-2, with 7 positions matching TRBD1. The J segment lost 7 bases and the V segment lost 8 bases, leaving 4 bases of the junction unmatched. Germline CDR1 reads SEHNR; CDR2 reads FQNEAQ (reference sequence). The CDR3 has 11 residues. The CDR3 reads CASDRVGGYTF. CDR3 DNA sequence: TGTGCCAGCGACAGGGTCGGTGGCTACACCTTC.

The chain combines TRBV27 with TRBJ1-4; D is unresolved. This CDR3 contains 11 residues. V was shortened by 3 bases and J by 8 bases, with 4 bases between the two germline ends. The germline V gene encodes CDR1 MNHEY and CDR2 SMNVEV (reference sequence). The CDR3 spells CASSFGEKLFF. The CDR3, as DNA: TGTGCCAGCAGTTTCGGAGAAAAACTGTTTTTT.

This chain uses TRBV5-4 with TRBJ1-2; possible D gene TRBD1, 5 bases. The length of the CDR3 is 16 residues. Germline CDR1 and CDR2: SGHNT and YYREEE (reference sequence). The V gene lost 3 bases and the J gene lost 3 bases, with 18 bases spanning the gap. The CDR3 DNA reads as TGTGCCAGCAGCTCCGGGACCGGAGAGTTCTACTATGGCTACACCTTC. It encodes CASSSGTGEFYYGYTF.

This chain joins TRBV6-5 and TRBJ2-5; D might be TRBD2 (6 bases). Germline values: CDR1 MNHEY, CDR2 SVGAGI. The CDR3 has 13 residues. With 10 bases removed from V and 2 bases from J, the gap between germline ends came to 14 bases. CDR3 loop: CATTSSGQETQYF. CDR3 bases: TGTGCCACGACTAGTAGCGGTCAAGAGACCCAGTACTTC.

This chain links TRBV28 with TRBJ1-4; D unclear. This CDR3 contains 14 residues. Germline V gives CDR1 MDHEN, CDR2 SYDVKM. V lost 7 bases, J lost 0 bases, and 9 bases lay in between. Here the CDR3 reads CASTDPATNEKLFF. Written as DNA, the CDR3 is TGTGCCAGCACGGACCCTGCAACTAATGAAAAACTGTTTTTT.